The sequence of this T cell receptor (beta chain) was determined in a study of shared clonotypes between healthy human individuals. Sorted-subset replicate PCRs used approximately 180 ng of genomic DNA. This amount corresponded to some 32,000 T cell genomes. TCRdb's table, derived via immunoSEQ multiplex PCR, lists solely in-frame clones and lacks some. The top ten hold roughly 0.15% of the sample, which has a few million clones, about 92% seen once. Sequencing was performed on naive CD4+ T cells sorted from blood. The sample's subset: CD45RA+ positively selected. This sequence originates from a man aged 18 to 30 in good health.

The CDR3: CASSLLGTYEQYF. The CDR3 DNA sequence: TGTGCCAGCAGCCTCCTTGGGACCTACGAGCAGTACTTC. The rearrangement joins TRBV5-6 to TRBJ2-7; D gene uncertain. The CDR3 has 13 amino acids. V lost 4 bases and J lost 2, with 10 bases in between. Germline CDR1 and CDR2: SGHDT and YYEEEE.